Presented here are 4 T cell receptor beta chains from one specimen sequenced in a study of blood T cell repertoires in COVID-19. Some clones are missing from TCRdb's copy, which holds only in-frame ones; the method was immunoSEQ multiplex PCR. The table includes around 93,000 clones, about 80% detected once. Sequenced: peripheral blood. Receptor source: a man in his 60s with acute or convalescent COVID-19.

The genes are TRBV27 and TRBJ2-3, with D tentatively TRBD1 (6 bases). The CDR3 runs 14 residues. Germline lookup yields CDR1 MNHEY and CDR2 SMNVEV (reference sequence). V lost 3 bases and J lost 12, with 19 bases in between. The CDR3 spells CASSFLGAEGVQYF. CDR3 DNA: TGTGCCAGCAGTTTTTTGGGAGCTGAGGGGGTTCAGTATTTT.

The chain employs TRBV6-5 and TRBJ2-6; D is unresolved. Trimming cost V 8 bases and J 2 bases, with 13 bases left between them. Germline CDR1 reads MNHEY; CDR2 reads SVGAGI. The CDR3 loop spans 15 amino acids. The CDR3 DNA follows: TGTGCCAGCTTAGAAACAGCTACTGGGGCCAACGTCCTGACTTTC. Translating it yields CASLETATGANVLTF.

The table lists this clone with a count of one. V gene TRBV7-2 combines with J gene TRBJ2-1; D may be TRBD2 (6 bases). The germline V gene encodes CDR1 SGHTA and CDR2 FQGNSA. CDR3 length: 14 amino acids. Trimming took off 3 bases at V and 2 bases at J, with 8 bases between the two ends. In nucleotides, the CDR3 is TGTGCCAGCAGCTTTAGCGGTACCTACAATGAGCAGTTCTTC. Its protein is CASSFSGTYNEQFF.

This clone was counted between two and nine times. V and J are TRBV19 and TRBJ2-1; D may be TRBD1 (5 bases). Germline V lookup: CDR1 LNHDA, CDR2 SQIVND (reference sequence). CDR3 length: 16 residues. The V end lost 5 bases, the J end lost 5 bases, and 19 bases lay between the germline ends. CDR3 sequence reads: CASSSLTGQLDNEQFF. In nucleotides, the CDR3 is TGTGCCAGTAGTTCCTTAACAGGACAACTGGACAATGAGCAGTTCTTC.